This T cell receptor (beta chain) was identified during a study of molecular identifiers for immune sequencing clone quantification (dated by TCRdb to the late 2010s). At the level of the whole study: For a replicate experiment, RNA from roughly 20,000 or 100,000 naive CD8 T cells was divided into five aliquots, and four of the five aliquots were sequenced. CD8 T cells were used in a methods study to benchmark molecular-identifier clustering-based TCR repertoire sequencing (MIDCIRS) and TCR RNA copy counting.

Libraries were made using PCR. For sequencing, an Illumina HiSeq 4000 was employed. Bulk TCR libraries were prepared as previously described, using TCR primers listed in Table S5. Total RNA was purified with the Qiagen AllPrep DNA/RNA kit. Before analysis, reads from multiple sequencing runs of the same library were pooled. The study's processing was this. Reads were retained only if an exact TCR constant sequence was present, and the retained reads were trimmed to 150 nt and grouped according to their 12-nt molecular barcodes. Reads within each barcode group were sub-clustered using a 15% Levenshtein threshold, and quality-weighted consensus sequences were constructed for each RNA molecule. Non-functional sequences were excluded, and lower-count sequences lying one edit away from another sequence were also excluded. Barcode sub-clusters with fewer than 20% of the maximum read count were removed, based on fitting two negative binomial distributions. TCRdb trimmed the raw reads at Q25, called clones with MiXCR and kept productive beta chains. Identical CDR3 protein sequences are pooled into one entry, listed with their most common genes and DNA. TCRdb, not the authors, supplied the V and J calls. This sample lists a few hundred thousand distinct CDR3 sequences; over 20% were detected once. The ten largest clones represent around 0.84% of the sample.

This clonotype was counted at least ten times. Its antigen specificity is not known. Per-nucleotide qualities are absent, and no much larger clonotype sits a single base away. The investigation overall reported the following: When barcode sub-clustering was omitted, TCR diversity was inflated by chimeric consensus sequences, with chimeras reaching as high as 47%. A single cell's worth of spiked-in Jurkat TCR RNA was reported detectable even among one million naive CD8 T cells. The naive libraries included spiked-in Jurkat TCR RNA (approximately 11 copies' worth), and this RNA is not part of the donor repertoire. Identical TCR molecules sharing a barcode could cause highly expanded clone sizes to be underestimated. About 3 recovered TCR RNA copies per cell were obtained by modeling, versus roughly 10 by digital PCR, implying a capture efficiency of 30% to 35%. Clones above 20 RNA copies held over 97% of molecules in CMV-specific effector cells but under 1% in naive cells.

From V the trimming removes 4 bases and from J it removes 0 bases, while the gene matches leave 7 bases of the junction unaccounted for. From cysteine to phenylalanine, the CDR3 is 16 amino acids long. Just the 48-base CDR3 DNA is kept, in frame starting at base 1. The germline V gene yields SQVTM for CDR1 and ANQGSEA for CDR2. Libraries of naive CD8 T cells were built from around 18,000 to 910,000 sorted cells, with 10%, 30% or 50% of the purified RNA used. Naive CD8 T cells were FACS-sorted as CD8+CD4-CCR7+CD45RA+ on a BD FACSAria II into RLT Plus buffer. Detection sensitivity was tested by spiking Jurkat RNA equal to roughly ten TCR copies' worth into samples containing roughly 19,000-1,100,000 naive CD8 T cells. CD8 T cells were enriched using RosetteSep CD8+ T Cell Enrichment Cocktail and Ficoll-Paque, and the enriched cells then underwent ACK red cell lysis.

Material for sequencing was naive CD8+ T cells from blood, with Jurkat cell RNA spiked in. Read against the paper, the sample's cell subset or site label means: FACS-sorted CD8+CD4-CCR7+CD45RA+ naive T cells. This sequence was found in a human donor in good health. Some libraries in this study had Jurkat cell RNA spiked in. This chain joins TRBV29-1 to TRBJ2-2, with 8 junctional bases fitting TRBD2. The sequenced DNA is TGCAGCGTTGCGGGTAGCGGGGTATCGAACACCGGGGAGCTGTTTTTT. Its protein product is CSVAGSGVSNTGELFF.